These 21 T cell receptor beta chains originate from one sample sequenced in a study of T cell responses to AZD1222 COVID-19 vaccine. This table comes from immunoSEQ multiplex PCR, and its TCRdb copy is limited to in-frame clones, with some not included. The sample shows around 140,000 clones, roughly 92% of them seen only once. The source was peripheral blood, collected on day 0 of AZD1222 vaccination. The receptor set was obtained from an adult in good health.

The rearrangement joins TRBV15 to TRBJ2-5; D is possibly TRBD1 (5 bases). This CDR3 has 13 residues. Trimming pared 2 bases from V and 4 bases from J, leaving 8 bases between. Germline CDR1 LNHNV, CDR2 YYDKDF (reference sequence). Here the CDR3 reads CATSRQGRETQYF. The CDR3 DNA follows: TGTGCCACCAGCAGACAGGGAAGAGAGACCCAGTACTTC.

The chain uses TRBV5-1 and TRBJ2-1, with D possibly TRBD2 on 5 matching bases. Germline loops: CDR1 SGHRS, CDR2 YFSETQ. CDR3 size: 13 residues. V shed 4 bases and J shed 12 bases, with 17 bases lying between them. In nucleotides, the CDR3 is TGCGCCAGCAGCCCCTACGAGGGAGCCCCGCAGTTCTTC. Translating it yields CASSPYEGAPQFF.

CDR3 amino acids: CASSHATESSEQYF. Written as DNA, the CDR3 is TGTGCCAGCAGCCATGCCACTGAGTCTAGCGAGCAGTACTTC. J is TRBJ2-7 and V is TRBV3-1 (or the pseudogene TRBV3-2); no reliable D call. V lost 3 bases to trimming and J lost 6 bases, with 15 bases between them. The CDR3 totals 14 residues. Germline assignment: CDR1 LGHDT and CDR2 YNNKEL (reference sequence).

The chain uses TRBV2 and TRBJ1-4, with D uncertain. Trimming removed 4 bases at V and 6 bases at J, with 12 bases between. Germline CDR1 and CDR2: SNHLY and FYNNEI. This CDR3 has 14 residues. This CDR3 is CASSGGGVDEKLFF. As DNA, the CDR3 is TGTGCCAGCAGTGGTGGTGGGGTCGATGAAAAACTGTTTTTT.

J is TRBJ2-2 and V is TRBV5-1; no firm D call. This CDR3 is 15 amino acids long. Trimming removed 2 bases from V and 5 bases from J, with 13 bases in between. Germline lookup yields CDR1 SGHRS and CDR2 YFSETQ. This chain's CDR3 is CASSLYTTKTGELFF. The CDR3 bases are TGCGCCAGCAGCTTATATACGACCAAAACCGGGGAGCTGTTTTTT.

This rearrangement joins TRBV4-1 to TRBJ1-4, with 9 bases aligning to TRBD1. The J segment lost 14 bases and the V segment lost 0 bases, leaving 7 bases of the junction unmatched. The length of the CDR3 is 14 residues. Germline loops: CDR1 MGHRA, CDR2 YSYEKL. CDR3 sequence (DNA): TGCGCCAGCAGCCAAGATTGGACAGGGGTGTACCTGTTTTTT. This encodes CASSQDWTGVYLFF.

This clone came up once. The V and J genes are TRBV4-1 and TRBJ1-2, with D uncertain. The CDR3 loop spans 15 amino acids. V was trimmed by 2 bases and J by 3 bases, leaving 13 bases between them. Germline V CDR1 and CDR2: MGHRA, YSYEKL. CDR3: CASSQRAGLYYGYTF. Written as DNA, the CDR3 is TGCGCCAGCAGCCAACGCGCGGGCCTCTACTATGGCTACACCTTC.

CDR3 sequence (DNA): TGTGCCAGCAGTGAATGGGGGGCTCGGGATCCCTATGGCTACACCTTC. This translates into CASSEWGARDPYGYTF. This chain connects TRBV2 to TRBJ1-2, with D possibly being TRBD1 (6 bases). Looked up from germline, CDR1 is SNHLY and CDR2 is FYNNEI. The CDR3 totals 16 residues. V lost 2 bases to trimming and J lost 4 bases, with 17 bases between them.

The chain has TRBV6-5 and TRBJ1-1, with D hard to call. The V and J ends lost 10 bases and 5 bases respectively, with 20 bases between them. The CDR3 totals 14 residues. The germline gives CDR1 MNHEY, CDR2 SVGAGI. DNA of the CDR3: TGTGCCACCACGATGATACAACGTGGGACTGAAGCTTTCTTT. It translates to CATTMIQRGTEAFF.

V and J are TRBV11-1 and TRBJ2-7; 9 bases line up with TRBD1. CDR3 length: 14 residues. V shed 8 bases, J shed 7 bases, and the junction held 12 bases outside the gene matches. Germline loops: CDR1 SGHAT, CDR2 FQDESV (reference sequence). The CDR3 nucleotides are TGTGCCAGCTCCGGACAGGGGTTTTCGGGAGAGCAGTACTTC. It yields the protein CASSGQGFSGEQYF.

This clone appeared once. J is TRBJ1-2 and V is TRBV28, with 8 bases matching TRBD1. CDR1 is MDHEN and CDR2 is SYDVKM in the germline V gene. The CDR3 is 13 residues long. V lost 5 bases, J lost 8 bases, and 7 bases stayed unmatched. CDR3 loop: CASSLLTGAGYTF. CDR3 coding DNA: TGTGCCAGCAGTCTCCTGACAGGGGCGGGCTACACCTTC.

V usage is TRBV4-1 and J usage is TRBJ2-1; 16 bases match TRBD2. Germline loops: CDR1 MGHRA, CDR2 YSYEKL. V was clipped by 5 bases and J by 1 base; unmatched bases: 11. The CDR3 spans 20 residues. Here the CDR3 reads CASSSPGLAGGPRSYNEQFF. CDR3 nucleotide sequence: TGCGCCAGCAGCTCCCCGGGACTAGCGGGAGGGCCTCGTTCCTACAATGAGCAGTTCTTC.

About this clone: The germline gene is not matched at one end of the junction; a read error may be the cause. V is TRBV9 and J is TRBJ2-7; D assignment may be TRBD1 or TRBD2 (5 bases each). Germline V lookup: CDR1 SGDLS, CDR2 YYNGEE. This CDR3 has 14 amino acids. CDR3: CASSEGPGTFSPQF. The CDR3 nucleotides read TGTGCCAGCAGTGAAGGACCCGGGACGTTCTCCCCCCAATTC.

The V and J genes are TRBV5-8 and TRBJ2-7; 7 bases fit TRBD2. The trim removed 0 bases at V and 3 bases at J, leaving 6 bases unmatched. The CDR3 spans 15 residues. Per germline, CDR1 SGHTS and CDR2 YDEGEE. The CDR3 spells CASSLELSSGYEQYF. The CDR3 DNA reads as TGTGCCAGCAGCTTGGAGCTTTCTAGCGGCTACGAGCAGTACTTC.

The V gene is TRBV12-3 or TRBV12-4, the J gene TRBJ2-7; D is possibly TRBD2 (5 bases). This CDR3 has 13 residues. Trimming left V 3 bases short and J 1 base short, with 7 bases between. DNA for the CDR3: TGTGCCAGCAGTTTCGGGGAATCCTACGAGCAGTACTTC. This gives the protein CASSFGESYEQYF.

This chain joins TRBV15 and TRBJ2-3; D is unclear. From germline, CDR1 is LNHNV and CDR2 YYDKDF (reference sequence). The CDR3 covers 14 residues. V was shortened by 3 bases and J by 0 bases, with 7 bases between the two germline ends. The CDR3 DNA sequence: TGTGCCACCAGCAGCGGCGTTAGCACAGATACGCAGTATTTT. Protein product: CATSSGVSTDTQYF.

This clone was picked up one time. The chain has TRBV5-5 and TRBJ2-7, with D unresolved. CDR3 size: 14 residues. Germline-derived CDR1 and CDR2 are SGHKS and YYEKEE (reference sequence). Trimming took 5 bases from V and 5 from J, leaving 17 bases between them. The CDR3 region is CASSGPYPGNEQYF. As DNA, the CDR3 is TGTGCCAGCAGTGGGCCTTACCCTGGGAACGAGCAGTACTTC.

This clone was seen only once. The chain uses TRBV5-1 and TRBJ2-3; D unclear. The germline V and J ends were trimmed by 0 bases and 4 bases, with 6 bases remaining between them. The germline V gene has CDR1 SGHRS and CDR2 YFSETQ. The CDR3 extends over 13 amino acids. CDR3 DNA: TGCGCCAGCAGCTTGGTTGGGTCAGATACGCAGTATTTT. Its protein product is CASSLVGSDTQYF.

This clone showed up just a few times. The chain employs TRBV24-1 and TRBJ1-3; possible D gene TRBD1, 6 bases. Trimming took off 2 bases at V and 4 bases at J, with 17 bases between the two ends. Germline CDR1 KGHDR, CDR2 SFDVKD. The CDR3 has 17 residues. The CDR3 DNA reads TGTGCCACCAGTGATTACCCCGGGGGCGCATTAGGAAACACCATATATTTT. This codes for CATSDYPGGALGNTIYF.

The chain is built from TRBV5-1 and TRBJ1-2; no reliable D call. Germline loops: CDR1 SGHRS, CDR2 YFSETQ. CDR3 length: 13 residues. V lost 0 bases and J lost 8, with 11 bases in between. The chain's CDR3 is CASSLGGSEGYTF. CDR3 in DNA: TGCGCCAGCAGCTTGGGCGGCTCGGAAGGCTACACCTTC.

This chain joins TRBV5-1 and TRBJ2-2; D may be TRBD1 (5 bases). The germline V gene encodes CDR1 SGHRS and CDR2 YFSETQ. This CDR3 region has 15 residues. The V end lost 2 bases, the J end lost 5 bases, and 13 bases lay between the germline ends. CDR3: CASSFRADGTGELFF. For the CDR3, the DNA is TGCGCCAGCAGCTTCAGGGCCGATGGGACCGGGGAGCTGTTTTTT. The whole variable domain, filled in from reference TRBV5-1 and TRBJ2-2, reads KAGVTQTPRYLIKTRGQQVTLSCSPISGHRSVSWYQQTPGQGLQFLFEYFSETQRNKGNFPGRFSGRQFSNSRSEMNVSTLELGDSALYLCASSFRADGTGELFFGEGSRLTVL.